Shown below are 6 T cell receptor beta chains from a single sample sequenced in a study of blood T cell repertoires in COVID-19 (dated by TCRdb to about 2020). The protocol used for the library was the immunoSEQ multiplex PCR assay. The table comes from immuneACCESS by way of TCRdb, which keeps in-frame sequences with V and J called. Part of the clones is missing from these tables; in studies checked, under half for an unresolved V gene and the rest for unknown reasons. In all, the sample holds over 450,000 clones, and 85% to 90% of those were seen once. The ten largest make up roughly 8% of the sample. The sample was peripheral blood. Receptors originate from a woman between 50 and 59 years old with COVID-19, enrolled during active disease.

This clone was recorded only once. V gene TRBV18 combines with J gene TRBJ2-1, with 7 bases lining up with TRBD1. Germline lookup yields CDR1 KGHSH and CDR2 LQKENI. V shed 1 base, J shed 2 bases, and the junction held 11 bases outside the gene matches. CDR3 length equals 18 residues. CDR3 protein: CASSPRQGASITYNEQFF. The CDR3 region has the DNA TGTGCCAGCTCACCACGACAGGGAGCGAGTATAACCTACAATGAGCAGTTCTTC. Drawing the rest from reference TRBV18 and TRBJ2-1, the complete variable domain is NAGVMQNPRHLVRRRGQEARLRCSPMKGHSHVYWYRQLPEEGLKFMVYLQKENIIDESGMPKERFSAEFPKEGPSILRIQQVVRGDSAAYFCASSPRQGASITYNEQFFGPGTRLTVL.

The gene calls are TRBV10-3 and TRBJ2-7, with 10 nucleotides matching TRBD2. The J segment lost 1 base and the V segment lost 6 bases, leaving 9 bases of the junction unmatched. Looked up from germline, CDR1 is ENHRY and CDR2 is SYGVKD. The length of the CDR3 is 16 residues. CDR3 sequence reads: CAISLISSGGSYEQYF. CDR3 coding DNA: TGTGCCATCAGCCTTATTAGTAGCGGGGGGTCCTACGAGCAGTACTTC.

This chain uses TRBV7-3 with TRBJ1-1, with D maybe TRBD1 (5 bases). Germline CDR1 reads SGHTA; CDR2 reads FQGTGA. This CDR3 is 14 amino acids long. V was trimmed by 2 bases and J by 1 base, leaving 8 bases between them. CDR3 coding DNA: TGTGCCAGCAGCTTAGGGGCCGCGAACACTGAAGCTTTCTTT. Its protein product is CASSLGAANTEAFF.

In regard to this clone: The sample contains more than one DNA sequence encoding this CDR3. The chain carries TRBV9 and TRBJ1-1; 9 nucleotides align to TRBD1. The CDR3 loop spans 13 amino acids. V trimming: 3 bases; J trimming: 8 bases; junction bases outside the gene matches: 5. Germline V gene sequence: CDR1 SGDLS, CDR2 YYNGEE. The CDR3 region is CASSADRGAEAFF. The CDR3 coding sequence is TGTGCCAGCAGCGCAGACAGGGGGGCCGAAGCTTTCTTT.

The CDR3 region has the DNA TGCAGCGTTGTTGGACTGCGCTCTGGAAACACCATATATTTT. Protein product: CSVVGLRSGNTIYF. The chain recombines TRBV29-1 with TRBJ1-3; no reliable D call. Per the germline V gene, CDR1 is SQVTM and CDR2 is ANQGSEA. The length of the CDR3 is 14 residues. Between the trimmed V and J ends, which lost 4 bases and 0 bases, there was a span of 10 bases.

V usage is TRBV6-6 and J usage is TRBJ1-5; TRBD1 aligns across 9 bases. CDR3 length equals 20 residues. The germline V gene encodes CDR1 MNHNY and CDR2 SVGAGI (reference sequence). V dropped 5 bases and J dropped 1; count of bases not matched to a gene: 18. The CDR3, as DNA: TGTGCCAGCAGTCACATTAAAGGGACAGGGACCCGATTAAGCAATCAGCCCCAGCATTTT. It codes for CASSHIKGTGTRLSNQPQHF.